The 15 T cell receptor beta chains listed next were all sequenced from one sample in a study of blood T cell repertoires in COVID-19. Clones were sequenced by immunoSEQ multiplex PCR, and TCRdb holds only the in-frame ones, with some missing. The sample shows about 70,000 clones, around 84% of them seen only once. Sequenced sample: peripheral blood. All receptors come from a woman aged 70 to 79 with acute or convalescent COVID-19.

The chain employs TRBV10-3 and TRBJ2-7, with D maybe TRBD1 (5 bases). CDR1 is ENHRY and CDR2 is SYGVKD in the germline V gene. Trimming removed 3 bases from V and 6 bases from J, with 12 bases in between. The CDR3 is 13 residues long. The CDR3 DNA follows: TGTGCCATCAGTGATTACCGACAGTCCGAGCAGTACTTC. It translates to CAISDYRQSEQYF.

This chain links TRBV5-4 with TRBJ2-2; tentative D call: TRBD1 (5 bases). In germline, CDR1 is SGHNT, CDR2 YYREEE (reference sequence). V was trimmed by 7 bases and J by 6 bases, leaving 19 bases between them. This CDR3 has 15 amino acids. CDR3 bases: TGTGCCAGCCGCTCCGTTGGTAGGGGTCCCGGGGAGCTGTTTTTT. It yields the protein CASRSVGRGPGELFF.

The rearrangement joins TRBV29-1 to TRBJ1-2, with D perhaps matching TRBD1 (6 bases). This CDR3 has 14 amino acids. V lost 2 bases, J lost 3 bases, and 13 bases lay in between. Germline lookup yields CDR1 SQVTM and CDR2 ANQGSEA. CDR3 nucleotides: TGCAGCGTTGAATTGGGGGGGGCAGACTATGGCTACACCTTC. As protein: CSVELGGADYGYTF.

This clone was picked up one time. The CDR3 DNA follows: TGTGCCAGCAGCGGGACTAGCGGCCAAGAGACCCAGTACTTC. This gives the protein CASSGTSGQETQYF. The chain joins TRBV5-6 to TRBJ2-5; 11 bases fit TRBD2. Germline V gene sequence: CDR1 SGHDT, CDR2 YYEEEE. The length of the CDR3 is 14 residues. The junction had 0 bases not matched to a gene; V was cut back by 4 bases and J by 1 base.

This clone was recorded a few times. The identical CDR3 is also encoded by other nucleotide sequences in the sample. This chain links TRBV6-5 with TRBJ1-5; TRBD1 might be the D (6 bases). The V gene lost 5 bases and the J gene lost 5 bases, with 10 bases spanning the gap. Germline-derived CDR1 and CDR2 are MNHEY and SVGAGI. This CDR3 contains 13 residues. CDR3 sequence: CASSQGPDQPQHF. The CDR3 coding sequence is TGTGCCAGCAGTCAGGGGCCAGATCAGCCCCAGCATTTT.

The V call is TRBV19, the J call TRBJ1-4; D is uncertain. Trimming removed 6 bases at V and 0 bases at J, with 11 bases between. Per the germline V gene, CDR1 is LNHDA and CDR2 is SQIVND (reference sequence). This CDR3 contains 15 residues. CDR3 nucleotide sequence: TGTGCCAGTAGGAGTTACGGTGCAACTAATGAAAAACTGTTTTTT. Translation gives CASRSYGATNEKLFF.

V gene TRBV10-2 combines with J gene TRBJ2-5, with TRBD1 identical over 8 bases. Germline CDR1 reads WSHSY; CDR2 reads SAAADI. Trimming cost V 7 bases and J 1 base; bases outside gene matches: 8. This CDR3 has 15 residues. In DNA, the CDR3 is TGCGCCAGCACAATCCGACAGGGGACCCAAGAGACCCAGTACTTC. It translates to CASTIRQGTQETQYF.

The rearrangement joins TRBV6-1 to TRBJ2-4, with 10 bases lining up with TRBD1. The CDR3 extends over 15 amino acids. Per the germline V gene, CDR1 is MNHNS and CDR2 is SASEGT. V lost 0 bases and J lost 6; bases outside the gene matches: 2. The CDR3 protein is CASSEARTGGNIQYF. The CDR3 DNA sequence: TGTGCCAGCAGTGAAGCGAGGACAGGGGGAAACATTCAGTACTTC.

The rearrangement links TRBV19 to TRBJ2-7, with D possibly TRBD1 on 5 matching bases. The CDR3 is 11 amino acids. CDR1 and CDR2 (germline): LNHDA, SQIVND (reference sequence). Between the trimmed V and J ends, which lost 5 bases and 6 bases, there was a span of 8 bases. The CDR3 region has the DNA TGTGCCAGTAGTGACAGTTGCGAGCAGTACTTC. It encodes CASSDSCEQYF.

The chain is built from TRBV19 and TRBJ1-1, with 10 bases that match TRBD1. Germline V gene sequence: CDR1 LNHDA, CDR2 SQIVND (reference sequence). The CDR3 is 16 amino acids. V was clipped by 2 bases and J by 8 bases; unmatched bases: 11. The CDR3 here is CASSILPGQGSAEAFF. The CDR3 bases are TGTGCCAGTAGTATACTCCCGGGACAGGGGAGTGCGGAAGCTTTCTTT.

The table lists this clone with a count of one. This chain connects TRBV12-3 or TRBV12-4 to TRBJ1-1; D not certain. V was pared by 6 bases and J by 1 base, with 9 bases between. The CDR3 spans 13 residues. CDR3 bases: TGTGCCAGCAGCCCGGCGGAGAACACTGAAGCTTTCTTT. Translation gives CASSPAENTEAFF.

This clone was found a few times. The chain recombines TRBV5-5 with TRBJ2-3; D unresolved. The ends were cut back, 4 bases at V and 3 bases at J, with 3 bases in the middle. The CDR3 consists of 11 residues. Germline values: CDR1 SGHKS, CDR2 YYEKEE (reference sequence). CDR3 sequence reads: CASSPTDTQYF. CDR3 DNA sequence: TGTGCCAGCAGCCCAACAGATACGCAGTATTTT.

The CDR3 DNA sequence: TGTGCCAGCAGTTCAGGACAGAACTATGGCTACACCTTC. Translation: CASSSGQNYGYTF. The V call is TRBV6-5, the J call TRBJ1-2, with D possibly TRBD1 on 6 matching bases. There are 13 residues in the CDR3. Germline lookup yields CDR1 MNHEY and CDR2 SVGAGI. V dropped 4 bases and J dropped 2 bases, with 8 bases sitting between them.

The V gene is TRBV20-1, the J gene TRBJ1-4, with TRBD1 matching 7 bases. The V gene's germline CDR1 is DFQATT and CDR2 SNEGSKA (reference sequence). The trim removed 3 bases at V and 7 bases at J, leaving 8 bases unmatched. This CDR3 contains 14 residues. The CDR3 sequence is CSASRDSRSEKLFF. The CDR3 DNA reads TGCAGTGCTAGTCGGGACAGCCGCTCTGAAAAACTGTTTTTT.

The rearrangement uses TRBV13 and TRBJ1-4; D ambiguous. CDR1 and CDR2 (germline): PRHDT, FYEKMQ (reference sequence). Trimming removed 0 bases at V and 0 bases at J, with 11 bases between. This CDR3 is 17 amino acids long. Here the CDR3 DNA reads TGTGCCAGCAGCTTAGGGCGTCTAGGAGCAACTAATGAAAAACTGTTTTTT. Translation: CASSLGRLGATNEKLFF.